These 13 T cell receptor beta chains were all obtained from the same sample, sequenced in a study of blood T cell repertoires in COVID-19. Using immunoSEQ multiplex PCR, the repertoire was profiled, and TCRdb retains in-frame clones only, with some absent. Of roughly 50,000 clones listed, 70% to 90% are singletons. What was sequenced was peripheral blood. The receptors originated from a human donor in a cohort sampled during active COVID-19.

The rearrangement joins TRBV19 to TRBJ2-5; 9 bases fit TRBD2. The V segment lost 4 bases and the J segment 5 bases; nucleotides outside the gene matches: 5. CDR1 and CDR2 (germline): LNHDA, SQIVND (reference sequence). The CDR3 has 14 residues. This CDR3 reads CASSSGGAGETQYF. CDR3 sequence (DNA): TGTGCCAGTAGTAGCGGGGGGGCCGGGGAGACCCAGTACTTC.

This rearrangement joins TRBV6-2 or TRBV6-3 to TRBJ2-1, with 15 bases identical to TRBD2. This CDR3 region has 16 residues. The ends lost 5 bases at V and 7 bases at J; junction bases unmatched: 6. Germline CDR1 is MNHEY and CDR2 is SVGEGT. CDR3 nucleotides: TGTGCCAGCAGTACCAGGACTAGCGGGGGGGCAAATGAGCAGTTCTTC. Its protein is CASSTRTSGGANEQFF.

The gene calls are TRBV11-3 and TRBJ2-1; TRBD2 aligns across 10 bases. V shed 3 bases, J shed 12 bases, and the junction held 20 bases outside the gene matches. Germline CDR1 reads SGHNT; CDR2 reads YENEEA. This CDR3 region has 18 residues. The CDR3 bases are TGTGCCAGCAGCTTGACTCATACTCTAGCGGGGGATAAGGGTAGGCAGTTCTTC. This sequence encodes CASSLTHTLAGDKGRQFF.

V is TRBV6-5 and J is TRBJ1-6, with D perhaps TRBD1 (5 bases). The V gene lost 2 bases and the J gene lost 6 bases, with 14 bases spanning the gap. The CDR3 consists of 16 residues. Germline V gene lookup returns CDR1 MNHEY and CDR2 SVGAGI. Here the CDR3 DNA reads TGTGCCAGCAGTTACCTTTTCCAGGGAGGTAATTCACCCCTCCACTTT. Amino acid sequence: CASSYLFQGGNSPLHF.

This sequence joins TRBV10-3 and TRBJ1-1; a possible D gene is TRBD1 (5 bases). Germline assignment: CDR1 ENHRY and CDR2 SYGVKD. Trimming removed 5 bases at V and 3 bases at J, with 16 bases between. This CDR3 has 15 residues. The DNA for the CDR3 is TGTGCCATCAGTTTTGGACCCAAAGGGGACACTGAAGCTTTCTTT. This sequence encodes CAISFGPKGDTEAFF.

The chain employs TRBV4-3 and TRBJ1-1; 7 positions agree with TRBD1. Unmatched junction bases numbered 3, after V lost 5 bases and J lost 3 bases. Germline loops: CDR1 LGHNA, CDR2 YSLEER. CDR3 size: 13 residues. The CDR3: CASSSQGYTEAFF. CDR3 nucleotides: TGCGCCAGCAGCTCACAGGGGTACACTGAAGCTTTCTTT.

V is TRBV29-1 and J is TRBJ1-2; the D gene is possibly TRBD1 (6 bases). Germline V gene sequence: CDR1 SQVTM, CDR2 ANQGSEA. The V end lost 2 bases, the J end lost 4 bases, and 14 bases lay between the germline ends. This CDR3 is built from 14 residues. The CDR3 is CSVEMTGGIYGYTF. The CDR3 DNA is TGCAGCGTTGAAATGACAGGCGGAATCTATGGCTACACCTTC.

The genes are TRBV10-3 and TRBJ2-1; no clear D. The V gene lost 4 bases and the J gene lost 0 bases, with 16 bases spanning the gap. CDR1 and CDR2 (germline): ENHRY, SYGVKD. The length of the CDR3 is 17 residues. The CDR3 DNA is TGTGCCATCAGTGCACCAAGGTCCCCTAGCTCCTACAATGAGCAGTTCTTC. Protein product: CAISAPRSPSSYNEQFF.

The chain employs TRBV2 and TRBJ2-3; tentatively, D is TRBD2 (5 bases). V shed 7 bases and J shed 5 bases, with 13 bases lying between them. The CDR3 contains 13 residues. Per germline, CDR1 SNHLY and CDR2 FYNNEI. The CDR3 here is CASIERGLDTQYF. CDR3 in DNA: TGTGCCAGCATCGAACGGGGATTAGATACGCAGTATTTT.

J is TRBJ2-2 and V is TRBV3-1 (or the pseudogene TRBV3-2); the D gene is possibly TRBD2 (6 bases). The germline gives CDR1 LGHDT, CDR2 YNNKEL (reference sequence). Trimming took off 0 bases at V and 3 bases at J, with 8 bases between the two ends. CDR3 size: 15 residues. CDR3: CASSQDRGYTGELFF. CDR3 bases: TGTGCCAGCAGCCAAGATCGGGGGTACACCGGGGAGCTGTTTTTT.

The gene calls are TRBV7-9 and TRBJ1-1; D is ambiguous. Germline lookup yields CDR1 SEHNR and CDR2 FQNEAQ (reference sequence). The CDR3 is 11 residues long. CDR3 DNA: TGTGGGGTAGGGAGCAACACTGAAGCTTTCTTT. Its translation is CGVGSNTEAFF. Full variable domain (missing parts from reference TRBV7-9 and TRBJ1-1): DTGVSQNPRHKITKRGQNVTFRCDPISEHNRLYWYRQTLGQGPEFLTYFQNEAQLEKSRLLSDRFSAERPKGSFSTLEIQRTEQGDSAMYLCGVGSNTEAFFGQGTRLTVV.

This chain links TRBV5-6 with TRBJ2-7, with TRBD1 matching 9 bases. CDR3 length: 15 amino acids. Unmatched junction bases numbered 8, after V lost 4 bases and J lost 3 bases. Germline CDR1 and CDR2: SGHDT and YYEEEE. CDR3 bases: TGTGCCAGCAGCCGCCCGGGACAGGGCCGCTACGAGCAGTACTTC. It is translated as CASSRPGQGRYEQYF. Full variable domain (outside the CDR3, taken from reference TRBV5-6 and TRBJ2-7): DAGVTQSPTHLIKTRGQQVTLRCSPKSGHDTVSWYQQALGQGPQFIFQYYEEEERQRGNFPDRFSGHQFPNYSSELNVNALLLGDSALYLCASSRPGQGRYEQYFGPGTRLTVT.

This rearrangement joins TRBV6-5 to TRBJ2-4; weak D call: TRBD1 (6 bases). Per germline, CDR1 MNHEY and CDR2 SVGAGI. Trimming took off 5 bases at V and 0 bases at J, with 11 bases between the two ends. The length of the CDR3 is 15 residues. The CDR3: CASSIQGLAKNIQYF. The CDR3, as DNA: TGTGCCAGCAGTATACAGGGCCTAGCCAAAAACATTCAGTACTTC.